The 2 T cell receptor beta chains below all came from one sample that was sequenced in a study of blood T cell repertoires in COVID-19. TCRdb's table, derived via immunoSEQ multiplex PCR, lists solely in-frame clones and lacks some. The table lists under 250,000 clones, about 91% of them singletons. Sequencing was performed on peripheral blood. These receptors were obtained from a young man with acute or convalescent COVID-19.

V and J are TRBV11-2 and TRBJ1-2; no definite D call. The CDR3 is 14 residues long. Between the trimmed V and J ends, which lost 4 bases and 3 bases, there was a span of 12 bases. Germline CDR1 and CDR2: SGHAT and FQNNGV. CDR3 in DNA: TGTGCCAGCAGCTCACCCCGGGTCTACTATGGCTACACCTTC. Residues: CASSSPRVYYGYTF.

This clone was counted between two and nine times. The identical CDR3 is also encoded by other nucleotide sequences in the sample. The chain links TRBV5-1 to TRBJ2-7; 9 bases map to TRBD2. CDR1 and CDR2 from the germline V gene are SGHRS and YFSETQ. This CDR3 comprises 13 residues. Trimming cost V 2 bases and J 3 bases; bases outside gene matches: 0. CDR3 bases: TGCGCCAGCAGCTTTAGCGGGAGCTACGAGCAGTACTTC. Translated, it gives CASSFSGSYEQYF.